Described below is a single TCR beta chain sequence and its context. Its cognate antigen is unknown. These data come from a study of blood T cells in healthy people across ages. Looking at the study overall: About one barcoded beta molecule per two T cells was captured by template switching.

The CDR3 contains 15 residues. PBMCs, at least 6 million per sample, were isolated. A sample-barcoded 5' primer and a J-beta primer mix were used in a second PCR of roughly 7 to 11 cycles. TCRdb re-called the 5' RACE reads with MiXCR, one entry per CDR3 protein. The table includes about 830,000 distinct CDR3 sequences, under 80% detected once. Study-wide results and caveats: Age showed a roughly linear inverse relationship with TCR beta diversity per million T cells.

The J gene is TRBJ2-5, the V gene TRBV21-1; TRBD1 is taken as the D call from the table, unchecked against the DNA. TRBV21-1 is a pseudogene. This TCR came from a young man in good health. Sequencing was done on a sample of blood. The CDR3 loop is CASWGVTESQETQYF. The CDR3 DNA sequence: TGTGCCAGCTGGGGGGTGACAGAATCACAAGAGACCCAGTACTTC.